This T cell receptor beta chain is from a study of yellow fever vaccine responses in identical twins. This CDR3 is 14 amino acids long. Trimming removed 5 bases from V and 8 bases from J, with 15 bases in between. Germline lookup yields CDR1 SGHNT and CDR2 YENEEA. Each CDR3 protein gets one entry after TCRdb re-called the RT-PCR reads with MiXCR. The data contain roughly 36,000 distinct CDR3 sequences, more than 50% of them seen just once; the ten biggest clones take up more than 3.5%. This sequence joins TRBV11-3 and TRBJ1-4, with a tentative D call TRBD1 (5 bases). This sample comprised T cells from blood (PBMCs), unsorted or a sorted subset (not recorded which), obtained before or after yellow fever vaccination (not recorded which). This TCR derives from a woman aged 18-29 years who received the yellow fever vaccine. This CDR3 reads CASSPRPEGEKLFF. In nucleotides, the CDR3 is TGTGCCAGCAGCCCCCGGCCCGAGGGGGAAAAACTGTTTTTT.